These T cell receptor beta chains were read from a single sample in a study of blood T cell repertoires in COVID-19. Sequenced by immunoSEQ multiplex PCR; TCRdb stores in-frame clones only, minus some. The sample lists roughly 26,000 clones, approximately 77% occurring once. Sequencing was done on a sample of peripheral blood. The origin of the receptors is a human donor in a cohort sampled during active COVID-19. CDR3s include the opening cysteine and the closing phenylalanine or tryptophan. A D gene is named only where the DNA matches it firmly. Some rows mark clone size as missing; the rest say once, few, many or name a class of expanded clone.

abundance,d_gene,len,j_gene,v_gene,CDR3aa,CDR3nt
once,TRBD1,14,TRBJ2-7,TRBV11-3,CASRPGTAIYEQYF,TGTGCCAGCAGACCAGGGACAGCCATTTACGAGCAGTACTTC
NA,NA,13,TRBJ1-4,TRBV12-3/TRBV12-4,CATSLATNEKLFF,TGTGCCACCTCGCTAGCAACTAATGAAAAACTGTTTTTT
once,NA,13,TRBJ1-2,TRBV10-3,CAISESVEGGYTF,TGTGCCATCAGTGAGTCGGTGGAGGGAGGCTACACCTTC
NA,NA,14,TRBJ2-1,TRBV11-3,CASSLSGLNNEQFF,TGTGCCAGCAGCTTATCAGGACTAAACAATGAGCAGTTCTTC
NA,NA,15,TRBJ2-7,TRBV4-3,CASSQDKGSSYEQYF,TGCGCCAGCAGCCAAGATAAAGGGAGCTCCTACGAGCAGTACTTC
NA,NA,17,TRBJ2-1,TRBV3-1/TRBV3-2,CASSQDKRASSYNEQFF,TGTGCCAGCAGCCAAGATAAGCGGGCAAGCTCCTACAATGAGCAGTTCTTC
NA,TRBD2,14,TRBJ2-1,TRBV5-6,CASSDSGGHNEQFF,TGTGCCAGCAGCGATAGCGGGGGCCACAATGAGCAGTTCTTC
NA,TRBD2,18,TRBJ2-2,TRBV30,CAWSVRGGGSFFTGELFF,TGTGCCTGGAGTGTAAGGGGCGGGGGATCTTTCTTCACCGGGGAGCTGTTTTTT
NA,TRBD1,15,TRBJ2-1,TRBV19,CASSSGTGGSYEQFF,TGTGCCAGTAGTTCCGGGACAGGGGGTTCCTATGAGCAGTTCTTC
NA,TRBD1,14,TRBJ1-2,TRBV7-2,CASSSRTGTLGYTF,TGTGCCAGCAGCTCGAGGACAGGGACGTTAGGCTACACCTTC
NA,TRBD2,16,TRBJ2-2,TRBV5-5,CASSFASGPNTGELFF,TGTGCCAGCAGCTTTGCTAGCGGGCCGAACACCGGGGAGCTGTTTTTT
once,TRBD1,14,TRBJ1-1,TRBV12-5,CASGLDSQGGEAFF,TGTGCTAGTGGCCTGGATTCCCAGGGGGGTGAAGCTTTCTTT
NA,TRBD2,15,TRBJ2-1,TRBV11-3,CASSYSGGTYNEQFF,TGTGCCAGCAGCTATAGCGGGGGGACCTACAATGAGCAGTTCTTC
NA,NA,15,TRBJ2-7,TRBV9,CASSAVTGAGGEQYF,TGTGCCAGCAGCGCAGTTACAGGGGCGGGAGGCGAGCAGTACTTC
NA,TRBD2,14,TRBJ2-5,TRBV6-2/TRBV6-3,CASSDGGAGETQYF,TGTGCCAGCAGTGACGGGGGGGCCGGGGAGACCCAGTACTTC
NA,NA,15,TRBJ1-2,TRBV5-1,CASSLQGRGEAGYTF,TGCGCCAGCAGCTTACAGGGTCGAGGCGAGGCTGGCTACACCTTC